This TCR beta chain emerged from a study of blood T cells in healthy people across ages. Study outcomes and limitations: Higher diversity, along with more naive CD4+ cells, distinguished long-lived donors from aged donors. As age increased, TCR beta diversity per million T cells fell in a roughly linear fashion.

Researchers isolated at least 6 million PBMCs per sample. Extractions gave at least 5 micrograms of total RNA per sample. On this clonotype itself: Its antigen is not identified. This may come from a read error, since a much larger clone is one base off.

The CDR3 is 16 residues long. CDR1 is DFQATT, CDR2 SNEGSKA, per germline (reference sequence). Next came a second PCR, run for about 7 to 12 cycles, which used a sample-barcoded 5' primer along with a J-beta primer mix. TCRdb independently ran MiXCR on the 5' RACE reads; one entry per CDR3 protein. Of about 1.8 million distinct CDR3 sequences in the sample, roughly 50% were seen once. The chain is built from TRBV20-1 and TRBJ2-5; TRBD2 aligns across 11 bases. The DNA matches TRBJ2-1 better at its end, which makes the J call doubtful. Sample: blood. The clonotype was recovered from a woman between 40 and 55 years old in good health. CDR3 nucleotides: TGCAGTGCCCCTCTAGCGGGGGGACGAGTCCAAGAGACCCAGTTCTTC. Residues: CSAPLAGGRVQETQFF.